These 17 T cell receptor beta chains share one sample of origin, sequenced in a study of glioma-infiltrating T cells after dendritic cell vaccination. The method was immunoSEQ multiplex PCR; TCRdb's version includes in-frame clones alone and lacks a portion of them. The table includes 100,000 or so clones, around 84% detected once. The specimen was blood, collected before dendritic cell vaccination. These receptors were obtained from a human donor with glioblastoma.

This clone has just one count. V gene TRBV18 combines with J gene TRBJ1-2; D gene uncertain. Looked up from germline, CDR1 is KGHSH and CDR2 is LQKENI. The CDR3 runs 14 residues. V lost 6 bases and J 0 bases, leaving 11 bases between the germline ends. CDR3 in DNA: TGTGCCAGCTCGGCGGGATCAGCTAACTATGGCTACACCTTC. It codes for CASSAGSANYGYTF.

The V call is TRBV6-1, the J call TRBJ2-7; D might be TRBD1 (6 bases). Germline V lookup: CDR1 MNHNS, CDR2 SASEGT. V was shortened by 2 bases and J by 2 bases, with 10 bases between the two germline ends. The length of the CDR3 is 14 residues. Here the CDR3 DNA reads TGTGCCAGCAGTGAATCAGGGGATACCTACGAGCAGTACTTC. This translates into CASSESGDTYEQYF.

The gene calls are TRBV27 and TRBJ1-4; D is possibly TRBD1 (5 bases). CDR3 length: 15 amino acids. Trimming stripped 2 bases from V and 6 bases from J, with 13 bases between. Germline values: CDR1 MNHEY, CDR2 SMNVEV (reference sequence). CDR3 region: CASSLGWGGDEKLFF. CDR3 nucleotide sequence: TGTGCCAGCAGTTTAGGGTGGGGAGGGGATGAAAAACTGTTTTTT.

The CDR3 sequence: CASSETLTNTEAFF. The CDR3 coding sequence is TGTGCCAGCAGTGAAACTCTTACGAACACTGAAGCTTTCTTT. The chain is built from TRBV6-5 and TRBJ1-1; the D is unclear. Trimming stripped 5 bases from V and 1 base from J, with 11 bases between. The CDR3 extends over 14 amino acids. The germline V gene encodes CDR1 MNHEY and CDR2 SVGAGI.

The chain combines TRBV5-4 with TRBJ2-1; TRBD2 matches at 11 bases. The CDR3 loop spans 15 amino acids. V was clipped by 0 bases and J by 6 bases; unmatched bases: 2. CDR1 is SGHNT, CDR2 YYREEE, per germline (reference sequence). This CDR3 is CASSLGSGRANEQFF. The CDR3 bases are TGTGCCAGCAGCTTGGGTAGCGGGAGGGCCAATGAGCAGTTCTTC.

The chain couples TRBV7-9 to TRBJ2-2; no firm D call. Germline V gives CDR1 SEHNR, CDR2 FQNEAQ (reference sequence). CDR3 length: 16 amino acids. The V end was cut by 1 base, the J end by 6 bases, with 15 bases between. CDR3 amino acids: CASSLGSNRASGELFF. DNA for the CDR3: TGTGCCAGCAGCTTAGGTTCGAACCGAGCGTCCGGGGAGCTGTTTTTT.

The genes are TRBV13 and TRBJ1-1; tentative D call: TRBD1 (6 bases). Germline CDR1 is PRHDT and CDR2 is FYEKMQ (reference sequence). V lost 1 base to trimming and J lost 5 bases, with 20 bases between them. The CDR3 is 17 residues long. Written as DNA, the CDR3 is TGTGCCAGCAGCTTAGTAGGCAGGGGCGACCGTAGTACTGAAGCTTTCTTT. Translated, it gives CASSLVGRGDRSTEAFF.

The rearrangement joins TRBV6-5 to TRBJ1-6, with D possibly being TRBD1 (5 bases). There are 14 residues in the CDR3. The ends were cut back, 2 bases at V and 8 bases at J, with 10 bases in the middle. Germline values: CDR1 MNHEY, CDR2 SVGAGI. The CDR3: CASSYDSQDSPLHF. CDR3 bases: TGTGCCAGCAGTTACGACAGCCAAGATTCACCCCTCCACTTT.

The J gene is TRBJ1-1, the V gene TRBV6-5; D is uncertain. CDR1 is MNHEY, CDR2 SVGAGI, per germline. Between the trimmed V and J ends, which lost 4 bases and 1 base, there was a span of 7 bases. The CDR3 runs to 13 residues. The CDR3: CASSSTPNTEAFF. Written as DNA, the CDR3 is TGTGCCAGCAGTTCGACACCGAACACTGAAGCTTTCTTT.

The chain has TRBV28 and TRBJ2-7, with TRBD1 matching over 12 bases. The V and J ends lost 7 bases and 7 bases, in that order; junction bases with no gene match: 5. The CDR3 length is 13 residues. CDR1 is MDHEN and CDR2 is SYDVKM in the germline V gene. The chain's CDR3 is CASTWDRGREQYF. The CDR3 DNA reads as TGTGCCAGCACGTGGGACAGGGGGCGTGAGCAGTACTTC.

The chain employs TRBV9 and TRBJ2-7; TRBD2 matches at 13 bases. V was clipped by 0 bases and J by 4 bases; unmatched bases: 7. The length of the CDR3 is 17 residues. Germline CDR1 and CDR2: SGDLS and YYNGEE. Here the CDR3 reads CASSVGTSGSREYEQYF. The CDR3 DNA reads as TGTGCCAGCAGCGTAGGGACTAGCGGGAGCCGGGAGTACGAGCAGTACTTC.

The V gene is TRBV7-9, the J gene TRBJ1-4, with TRBD1 identical over 8 bases. CDR3 length: 15 residues. Trimming took 3 bases from V and 3 from J; bases not matched to a gene: 3. Germline CDR1 SEHNR, CDR2 FQNEAQ (reference sequence). The chain's CDR3 is CASSFDRGPNEKLFF. CDR3 DNA sequence: TGTGCCAGCAGCTTCGACAGGGGACCTAATGAAAAACTGTTTTTT.

The chain joins TRBV11-2 to TRBJ1-2; 7 bases map to TRBD1. Trimming at V came to 6 bases and at J to 4 bases, leaving 5 bases not matched to a gene. The CDR3 consists of 13 residues. Germline-derived CDR1 and CDR2 are SGHAT and FQNNGV. The CDR3, as DNA: TGTGCCAGCAGATCCGGGACAGTCTATGGCTACACCTTC. The encoded protein is CASRSGTVYGYTF. The variable domain in full, completed from reference TRBV11-2 and TRBJ1-2, reads EAGVAQSPRYKIIEKRQSVAFWCNPISGHATLYWYQQILGQGPKLLIQFQNNGVVDDSQLPKDRFSAERLKGVDSTLKIQPAKLEDSAVYLCASRSGTVYGYTFGSGTRLTVV.

V gene TRBV13 combines with J gene TRBJ2-7; D perhaps matches TRBD2 (6 bases). CDR1 is PRHDT, CDR2 FYEKMQ, per germline (reference sequence). This CDR3 region has 14 residues. Between the trimmed V and J ends, which lost 1 base and 0 bases, there was a span of 7 bases. The DNA of the CDR3 is TGTGCCAGCAGCTTAGCCGGGAGCTCCTACGAGCAGTACTTC. Its protein product is CASSLAGSSYEQYF.

The V and J genes are TRBV7-2 and TRBJ2-2; TRBD1 aligns across 8 bases. The ends lost 5 bases at V and 5 bases at J; junction bases unmatched: 7. Germline V gene data show CDR1 as SGHTA and CDR2 as FQGNSA. This CDR3 is built from 15 residues. CDR3 residues: CASSGRDRRTGELFF. In DNA form, the CDR3 reads TGTGCCAGCAGCGGCCGGGACAGGCGAACCGGGGAGCTGTTTTTT.

V is TRBV7-3 and J is TRBJ2-1; TRBD1 agrees at 9 bases. Germline V gene lookup returns CDR1 SGHTA and CDR2 FQGTGA. The CDR3 covers 15 residues. V lost 6 bases and J lost 7; bases outside the gene matches: 10. The CDR3 region has the DNA TGTGCCAGCAGTCGGGGACAGGGAGTTAGGAATGAGCAGTTCTTC. Translation gives CASSRGQGVRNEQFF.

V gene TRBV14 combines with J gene TRBJ1-1; 7 positions agree with TRBD1. This CDR3 is built from 13 residues. V shed 4 bases, J shed 5 bases, and the junction held 4 bases outside the gene matches. Germline assignment: CDR1 SGHDN and CDR2 FVKESK. The CDR3 spells CASSPRQGTEAFF. The CDR3 bases are TGTGCCAGCAGCCCCCGACAGGGAACTGAAGCTTTCTTT.